This record covers a single T cell receptor beta chain. Its antigen is undetermined. The junction departs from the called germline gene at one end, perhaps through a read error. Using RNA template, CDR3s of TCR alpha and beta were amplified with iRepertoire arm-PCR. Input was roughly 95-400 ng of tissue mRNA or PBMC total RNA. A single record per CDR3 protein comes from TCRdb applying MiXCR to the multiplex PCR reads. Here the sample spans around 43,000 distinct CDR3 sequences, approximately 20% being singletons. This sample is drawn from a study of glioma-infiltrating T cells. Findings and limits, study-wide: Very few CDR3 sequences were shared between tissue and blood. Tissue-blood divergence was below expectation in non-neoplastic patients, above in gliomas.

This receptor was taken from a human donor with low-grade glioma or glioblastoma, undergoing nonglioma brain surgery, or in good health (not recorded which). Sequenced: glioma tissue, nonneoplastic brain tissue, or PBMCs (not recorded which).

The CDR3 sequence: CGAQYPGQAYEQYF. Here the CDR3 DNA reads TGCGGTGCCCAGTACCCGGGACAAGCTTACGAGCAGTACTTC. The V gene is TRBV20-1, the J gene TRBJ2-7; possibly TRBD1 for D (6 bases). The CDR3 loop spans 14 amino acids. Germline loops: CDR1 DFQATT, CDR2 SNEGSKA (reference sequence).